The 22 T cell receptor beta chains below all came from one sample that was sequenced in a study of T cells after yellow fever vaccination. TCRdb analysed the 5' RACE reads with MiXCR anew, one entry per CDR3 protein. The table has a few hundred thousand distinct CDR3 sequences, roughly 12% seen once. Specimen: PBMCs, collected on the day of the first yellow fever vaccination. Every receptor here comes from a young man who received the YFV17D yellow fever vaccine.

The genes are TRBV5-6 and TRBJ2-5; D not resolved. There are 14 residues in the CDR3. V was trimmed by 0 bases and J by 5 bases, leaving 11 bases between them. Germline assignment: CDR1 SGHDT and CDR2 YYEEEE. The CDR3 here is CASSLVVRGETQYF. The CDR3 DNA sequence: TGTGCCAGCAGCTTGGTTGTTAGAGGCGAGACCCAGTACTTC.

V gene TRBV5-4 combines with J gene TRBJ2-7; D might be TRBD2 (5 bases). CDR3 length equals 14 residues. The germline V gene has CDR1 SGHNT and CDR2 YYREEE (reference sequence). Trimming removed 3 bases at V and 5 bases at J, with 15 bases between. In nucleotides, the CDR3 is TGTGCCAGCAGCTCCCCTGGCTTCGGGAACGAGCAGTACTTC. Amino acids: CASSSPGFGNEQYF.

CDR3 region: CASIKRGDSSYNEQFF. The CDR3 bases are TGTGCCAGCATCAAGAGGGGGGACAGCTCCTACAATGAGCAGTTCTTC. This chain connects TRBV7-9 to TRBJ2-1, with TRBD1 as a possible D gene (7 bases). Trimming shortened V by 7 bases and J by 0 bases, and 16 bases separated the two germline ends. The CDR3 has 16 amino acids. CDR1 is SEHNR and CDR2 is FQNEAQ in the germline V gene (reference sequence).

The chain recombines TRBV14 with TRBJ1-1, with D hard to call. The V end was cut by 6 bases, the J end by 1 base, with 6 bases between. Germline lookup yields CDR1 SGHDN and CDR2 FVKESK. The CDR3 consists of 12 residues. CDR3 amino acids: CASREGNTEAFF. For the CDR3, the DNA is TGTGCCAGCAGGGAGGGGAACACTGAAGCTTTCTTT.

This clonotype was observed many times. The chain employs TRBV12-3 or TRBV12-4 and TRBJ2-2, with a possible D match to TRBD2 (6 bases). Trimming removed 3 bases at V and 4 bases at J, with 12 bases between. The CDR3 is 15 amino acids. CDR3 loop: CASSFAGRITGELFF. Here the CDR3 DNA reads TGTGCCAGCAGTTTTGCGGGGCGAATCACCGGGGAGCTGTTTTTT.

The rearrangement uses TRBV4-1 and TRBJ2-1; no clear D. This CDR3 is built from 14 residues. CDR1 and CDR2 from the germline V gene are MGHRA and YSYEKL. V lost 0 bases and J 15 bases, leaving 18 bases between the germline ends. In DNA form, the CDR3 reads TGCGCCAGCAGCCAAGAATACCCCGGCCCCAGTAGGTTCTTC. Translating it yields CASSQEYPGPSRFF.

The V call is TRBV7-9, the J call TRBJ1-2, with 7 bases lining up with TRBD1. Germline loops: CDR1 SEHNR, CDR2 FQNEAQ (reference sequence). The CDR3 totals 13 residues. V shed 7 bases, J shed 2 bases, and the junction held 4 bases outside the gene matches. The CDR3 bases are TGTGCCAGCAACCGGGACAGCAACTATGGCTACACCTTC. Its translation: CASNRDSNYGYTF.

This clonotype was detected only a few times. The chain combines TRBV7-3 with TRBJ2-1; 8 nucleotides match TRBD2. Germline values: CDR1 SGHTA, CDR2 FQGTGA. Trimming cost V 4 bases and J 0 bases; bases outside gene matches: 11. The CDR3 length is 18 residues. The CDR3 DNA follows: TGTGCCAGCAGCTCGCCCTACGGTGCGGGGGGCTCCTACAATGAGCAGTTCTTC. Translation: CASSSPYGAGGSYNEQFF.

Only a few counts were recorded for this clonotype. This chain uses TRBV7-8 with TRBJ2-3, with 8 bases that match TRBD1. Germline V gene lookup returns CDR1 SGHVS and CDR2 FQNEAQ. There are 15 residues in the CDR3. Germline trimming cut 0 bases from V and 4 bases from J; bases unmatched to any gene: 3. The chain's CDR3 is CASSLAGTGPDTQYF. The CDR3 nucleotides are TGTGCCAGCAGCTTAGCGGGGACAGGCCCAGATACGCAGTATTTT.

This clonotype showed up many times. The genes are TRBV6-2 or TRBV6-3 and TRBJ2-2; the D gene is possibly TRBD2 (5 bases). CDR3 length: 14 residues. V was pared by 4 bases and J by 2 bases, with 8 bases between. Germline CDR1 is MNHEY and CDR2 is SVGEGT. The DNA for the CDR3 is TGTGCCAGCAGTTGGACTGTCAACACCGGGGAGCTGTTTTTT. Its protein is CASSWTVNTGELFF.

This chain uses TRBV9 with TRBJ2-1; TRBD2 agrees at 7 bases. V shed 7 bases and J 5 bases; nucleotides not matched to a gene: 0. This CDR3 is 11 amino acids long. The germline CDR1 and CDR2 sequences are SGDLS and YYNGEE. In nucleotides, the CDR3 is TGTGCCAGCGGGGGGGACAATGAGCAGTTCTTC. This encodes CASGGDNEQFF.

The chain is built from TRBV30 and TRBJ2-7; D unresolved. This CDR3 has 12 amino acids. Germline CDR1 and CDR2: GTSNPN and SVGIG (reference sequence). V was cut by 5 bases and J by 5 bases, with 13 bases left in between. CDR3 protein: CAWGTRSDEQYF. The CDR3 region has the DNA TGTGCCTGGGGCACCCGGAGCGACGAGCAGTACTTC.

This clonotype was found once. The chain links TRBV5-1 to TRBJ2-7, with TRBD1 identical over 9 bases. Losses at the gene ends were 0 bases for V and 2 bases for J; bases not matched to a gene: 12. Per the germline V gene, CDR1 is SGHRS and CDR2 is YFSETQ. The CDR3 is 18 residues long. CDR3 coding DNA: TGCGCCAGCAGCTTGGCCCCATCGGGACAGGGACCTGCCTACGAGCAGTACTTC. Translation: CASSLAPSGQGPAYEQYF.

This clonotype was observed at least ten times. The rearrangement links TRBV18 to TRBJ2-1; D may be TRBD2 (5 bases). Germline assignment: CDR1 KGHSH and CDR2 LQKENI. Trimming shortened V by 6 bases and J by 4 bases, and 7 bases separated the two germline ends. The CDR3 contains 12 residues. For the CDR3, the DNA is TGTGCCAGCTCTCCGGGGTACAATGAGCAGTTCTTC. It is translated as CASSPGYNEQFF.

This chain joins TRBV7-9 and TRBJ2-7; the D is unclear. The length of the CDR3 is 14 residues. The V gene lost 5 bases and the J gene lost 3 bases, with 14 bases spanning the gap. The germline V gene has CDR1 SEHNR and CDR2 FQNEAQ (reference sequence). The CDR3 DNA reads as TGTGCCAGCAGCCCGCAAGGGAAAAACTACGAGCAGTACTTC. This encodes CASSPQGKNYEQYF.

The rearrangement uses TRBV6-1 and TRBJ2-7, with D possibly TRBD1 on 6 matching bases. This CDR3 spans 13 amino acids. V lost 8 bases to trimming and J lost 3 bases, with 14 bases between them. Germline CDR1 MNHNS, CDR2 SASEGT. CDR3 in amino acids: CASGPGHDYEQYF. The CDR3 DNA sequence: TGTGCCAGCGGGCCGGGACATGACTACGAGCAGTACTTC.

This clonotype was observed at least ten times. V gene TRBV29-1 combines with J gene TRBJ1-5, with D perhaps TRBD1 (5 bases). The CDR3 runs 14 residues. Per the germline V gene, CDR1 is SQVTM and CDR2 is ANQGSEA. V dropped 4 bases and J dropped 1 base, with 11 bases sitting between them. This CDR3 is CSVVVGASNQPQHF. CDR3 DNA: TGCAGCGTTGTAGTAGGGGCGAGCAATCAGCCCCAGCATTTT.

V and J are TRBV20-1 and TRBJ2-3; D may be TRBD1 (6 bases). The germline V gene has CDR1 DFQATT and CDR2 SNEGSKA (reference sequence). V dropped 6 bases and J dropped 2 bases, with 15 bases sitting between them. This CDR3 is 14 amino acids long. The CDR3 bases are TGCAGTGCCCCCGCCCAGGGGAACACAGATACGCAGTATTTT. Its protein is CSAPAQGNTDTQYF.

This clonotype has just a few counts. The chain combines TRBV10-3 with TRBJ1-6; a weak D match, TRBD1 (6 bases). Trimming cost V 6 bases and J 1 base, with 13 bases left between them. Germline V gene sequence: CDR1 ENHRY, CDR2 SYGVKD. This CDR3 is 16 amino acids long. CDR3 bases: TGTGCCATCAGGTCAGGGGAGACGTCCTATAATTCACCCCTCCACTTT. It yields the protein CAIRSGETSYNSPLHF.

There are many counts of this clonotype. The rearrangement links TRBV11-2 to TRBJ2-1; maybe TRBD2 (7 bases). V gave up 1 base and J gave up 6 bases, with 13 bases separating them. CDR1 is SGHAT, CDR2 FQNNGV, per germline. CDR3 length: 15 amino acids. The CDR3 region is CASSLAGGPSNEQFF. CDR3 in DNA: TGTGCCAGCAGCTTAGCCGGGGGGCCTAGCAATGAGCAGTTCTTC. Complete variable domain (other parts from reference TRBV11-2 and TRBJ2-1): EAGVAQSPRYKIIEKRQSVAFWCNPISGHATLYWYQQILGQGPKLLIQFQNNGVVDDSQLPKDRFSAERLKGVDSTLKIQPAKLEDSAVYLCASSLAGGPSNEQFFGPGTRLTVL.

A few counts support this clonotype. Here the CDR3 reads CASSILLGRFGGNTIYF. CDR3 bases: TGTGCCAGCAGCATCCTCCTAGGCAGGTTCGGTGGAAACACCATATATTTT. The chain has TRBV7-2 and TRBJ1-3; D ambiguous. This CDR3 comprises 17 residues. Germline CDR1 is SGHTA and CDR2 is FQGNSA. V was trimmed by 5 bases and J by 3 bases, leaving 20 bases between them. The whole variable domain, filled in from reference TRBV7-2 and TRBJ1-3, reads GAGVSQSPSNKVTEKGKDVELRCDPISGHTALYWYRQSLGQGLEFLIYFQGNSAPDKSGLPSDRFSAERTGGSVSTLTIQRTQQEDSAVYLCASSILLGRFGGNTIYFGEGSWLTVV.

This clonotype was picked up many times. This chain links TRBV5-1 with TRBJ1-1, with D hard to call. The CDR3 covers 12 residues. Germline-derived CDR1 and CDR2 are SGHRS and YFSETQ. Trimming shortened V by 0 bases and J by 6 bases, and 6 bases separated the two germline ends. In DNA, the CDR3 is TGCGCCAGCAGCTTGGAGAGGTCTGAAGCTTTCTTT. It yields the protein CASSLERSEAFF.